A single sample gave rise to the 10 T cell receptor beta chains below, sequenced in a study of T-cell memory formation after mild COVID-19. Each CDR3 protein gets one entry after TCRdb re-called the 5' RACE reads with MiXCR. The profile shows about 470,000 distinct CDR3 sequences, 15% to 20% of them singletons. Specimen: PBMCs or a T cell subset sorted from them (not recorded which). These receptors all stem from an adult woman who had mild COVID-19 (a few samples of this study predate the infection). Cell type and time point are not known.

This clonotype showed up just a few times. The genes are TRBV24-1 and TRBJ2-3; 8 bases are shared with TRBD2. Germline V gives CDR1 KGHDR, CDR2 SFDVKD. This CDR3 is 15 amino acids long. The J segment lost 6 bases and the V segment lost 4 bases, leaving 8 bases of the junction unmatched. The CDR3 loop reads CATSEGGTSGDTQYF. The CDR3 coding sequence is TGTGCCACCAGTGAAGGAGGGACTAGTGGGGATACGCAGTATTTT.

The chain couples TRBV7-8 to TRBJ2-3; D may be TRBD2 (7 bases). The CDR3 is 14 residues long. V was pared by 7 bases and J by 6 bases, with 17 bases between. The V gene's germline CDR1 is SGHVS and CDR2 FQNEAQ. The CDR3 loop is CASTIGGGGDTQYF. The CDR3 DNA reads as TGTGCCAGCACCATAGGGGGGGGCGGCGATACGCAGTATTTT.

The table lists this clonotype with a few counts. CDR3 sequence (DNA): TGTGCCAGCAGTCGCGGGACTAGAGGCTATGAGCAGTTCTTC. Translating it yields CASSRGTRGYEQFF. The chain uses TRBV7-8 and TRBJ2-1; 8 nucleotides align to TRBD2. Germline CDR1 and CDR2: SGHVS and FQNEAQ. V lost 6 bases, J lost 8 bases, and 9 bases stayed unmatched. The CDR3 length is 14 residues.

This clonotype was recorded many times. The rearrangement uses TRBV10-3 and TRBJ2-7, with D possibly being TRBD1 or TRBD2 (5 bases each). There are 15 residues in the CDR3. V dropped 3 bases and J dropped 2 bases, with 14 bases sitting between them. CDR1 ENHRY and CDR2 SYGVKD come from the germline V gene. The CDR3 reads CAISDLGTFTYEQYF. Here the CDR3 DNA reads TGTGCCATCAGTGATCTCGGGACCTTCACCTACGAGCAGTACTTC.

Only a few counts were recorded for this clonotype. The chain carries TRBV20-1 and TRBJ2-3; tentative D call: TRBD1 (6 bases). The CDR3 runs 16 residues. Germline V gives CDR1 DFQATT, CDR2 SNEGSKA (reference sequence). V lost 6 bases to trimming and J lost 3 bases, with 22 bases between them. CDR3 bases: TGCAGTGCCGCCGGTGAACAGGGTGTTTATACAGATACGCAGTATTTT. It is translated as CSAAGEQGVYTDTQYF.

The chain carries TRBV20-1 and TRBJ2-7, with TRBD2 identical over 9 bases. This CDR3 is 15 amino acids long. V shed 7 bases and J 3 bases; nucleotides not matched to a gene: 13. Germline CDR1 reads DFQATT; CDR2 reads SNEGSKA (reference sequence). CDR3 nucleotide sequence: TGCAGTGTGGGGCGTGGCGGGAGGGCCCTCTACGAGCAGTACTTC. It specifies CSVGRGGRALYEQYF.

This clonotype was observed a few times. The chain combines TRBV20-1 with TRBJ1-1, with D possibly TRBD1 on 5 matching bases. The germline V and J ends were trimmed by 1 base and 3 bases, with 24 bases remaining between them. The CDR3 consists of 18 residues. Per germline, CDR1 DFQATT and CDR2 SNEGSKA (reference sequence). CDR3 nucleotides: TGCAGTGCTAGAGTATTGGGGGAATCAGTTTACTCGGACACTGAAGCTTTCTTT. It specifies CSARVLGESVYSDTEAFF.

This clonotype was detected only a few times. This chain uses TRBV12-3 or TRBV12-4 with TRBJ1-4; 7 positions match TRBD1. This CDR3 contains 14 residues. Trimming removed 3 bases from V and 7 bases from J; junction bases left unmatched: 5. As DNA, the CDR3 is TGTGCCAGCAGTTTGGCAGGGGGGAGTGAAAAACTGTTTTTT. Translation: CASSLAGGSEKLFF.

V gene TRBV2 combines with J gene TRBJ1-1; the D is unclear. CDR3 size: 14 residues. Germline CDR1 SNHLY, CDR2 FYNNEI. Trimming took off 6 bases at V and 5 bases at J, with 16 bases between the two ends. This CDR3 is CASRIGTRGTEAFF. The DNA of the CDR3 is TGTGCCAGCAGAATTGGCACCCGTGGGACTGAAGCTTTCTTT.

The V gene is TRBV5-1, the J gene TRBJ1-5; D is ambiguous. This CDR3 has 15 amino acids. The germline V and J ends were trimmed by 0 bases and 6 bases, with 13 bases remaining between them. Germline-derived CDR1 and CDR2 are SGHRS and YFSETQ. The CDR3 DNA follows: TGCGCCAGCAGCTTGGATGAGGGTGCGGGTCAGCCCCAGCATTTT. This sequence encodes CASSLDEGAGQPQHF.